This T cell receptor (beta chain) was observed in a study of blood T cells in healthy people across ages. Notes on this clonotype: Antigen unknown.

Study-level results: The authors considered diversity estimates from one million T cells to be underestimates.

The authors ran a second PCR of about 7 to 11 cycles using a sample-barcoded 5' primer and a J-beta primer mix. TCRdb fed the 5' RACE reads into MiXCR, producing one record per CDR3 protein. This sample carries a few hundred thousand distinct CDR3 sequences, more than 45% of them seen once, and the ten largest clones take 50% to 65%. The sequenced material came from blood. The origin of this receptor is a man between 60 and 70 years old in good health.

The CDR3 loop is CASSRTAGTGRANEQFF. For the CDR3, the DNA is TGTGCCAGCAGCCGAACCGCCGGGACAGGGAGAGCCAATGAGCAGTTCTTC. The J gene is TRBJ2-1, the V gene TRBV7-9; 9 nucleotides agree with TRBD1. V lost 5 bases, J lost 6 bases, and 14 bases stayed unmatched. This CDR3 spans 17 amino acids. Germline V gene sequence: CDR1 SEHNR, CDR2 FQNEAQ (reference sequence). Drawing the rest from reference TRBV7-9 and TRBJ2-1, the complete variable domain is DTGVSQNPRHKITKRGQNVTFRCDPISEHNRLYWYRQTLGQGPEFLTYFQNEAQLEKSRLLSDRFSAERPKGSFSTLEIQRTEQGDSAMYLCASSRTAGTGRANEQFFGPGTRLTVL.